Described below is a single T cell receptor beta chain sequence and its context. Its target is unknown. The data stem from a study of glioma-infiltrating T cells after dendritic cell vaccination. General study points: Few patients contributed both blood and tumor specimens.

This table comes from immunoSEQ multiplex PCR, and its TCRdb copy is limited to in-frame clones, with some not included. The sample contains around 90,000 clones, around three quarters of which appear only once. The sequence was obtained from a human donor with glioblastoma. The material sequenced was blood, taken before dendritic cell vaccination.

CDR3 amino acids: CATDLIWVYSNQPQHF. CDR3 nucleotide sequence: TGTGCCACCGACTTGATATGGGTGTATAGCAATCAGCCCCAGCATTTT. The V gene is TRBV10-3, the J gene TRBJ1-5, with D unclear. The CDR3 extends over 16 amino acids. Germline lookup yields CDR1 ENHRY and CDR2 SYGVKD. Trimming took off 10 bases at V and 0 bases at J, with 19 bases between the two ends.